This T cell receptor beta chain was profiled in a study of blood T cell repertoires in COVID-19. Turning to the study itself: Samples representing acute and convalescent COVID-19 were sourced from the United States, Italy and Spain. From T cells, B-cell-depleted T cells, or PBMCs came the material, which was cDNA or gDNA.

Original processing notes: From reference gene primer amplification, estimates of nucleated cell counts were derived. The data were produced by immunoSEQ multiplex PCR, yet TCRdb's version contains in-frame clones alone and is incomplete. That table gives V, J and clone size, and the DNA gave D and trimming. The table has about 240,000 clones, over 75% seen once. This CDR3 contains 13 residues. Trimming left V 4 bases short and J 5 bases short, with 11 bases between. Per germline, CDR1 SEHNR and CDR2 FQNEAQ (reference sequence). V is TRBV7-9 and J is TRBJ1-1, with D maybe TRBD1 (5 bases). This receptor was obtained from a man aged 30 to 39 who had recovered from COVID-19. Sequenced sample: peripheral blood. The CDR3 loop is CASSYDGGTEAFF. The CDR3 bases are TGTGCCAGCAGCTATGACGGGGGGACTGAAGCTTTCTTT.